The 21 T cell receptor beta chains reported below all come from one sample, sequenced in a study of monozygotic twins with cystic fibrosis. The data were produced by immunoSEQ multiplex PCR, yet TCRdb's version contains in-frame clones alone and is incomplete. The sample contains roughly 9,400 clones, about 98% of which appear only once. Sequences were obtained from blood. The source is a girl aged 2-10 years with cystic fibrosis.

CDR3 region: CASSPQWNQPQHF. The DNA for the CDR3 is TGTGCCAGCAGTCCCCAGTGGAATCAGCCCCAGCATTTT. This chain links TRBV6-5 with TRBJ1-5; D not certain. CDR3 length equals 13 residues. The V and J ends lost 5 bases and 4 bases respectively, with 9 bases between them. In germline, CDR1 is MNHEY, CDR2 SVGAGI.

The CDR3 DNA is TGCAGCGTTGAATCAGATACGCAGTATTTT. Amino acids: CSVESDTQYF. V usage is TRBV29-1 and J usage is TRBJ2-3; no firm D call. Trimming took off 2 bases at V and 4 bases at J, with 1 base between the two ends. The CDR3 is made up of 10 amino acids. The germline V gene has CDR1 SQVTM and CDR2 ANQGSEA.

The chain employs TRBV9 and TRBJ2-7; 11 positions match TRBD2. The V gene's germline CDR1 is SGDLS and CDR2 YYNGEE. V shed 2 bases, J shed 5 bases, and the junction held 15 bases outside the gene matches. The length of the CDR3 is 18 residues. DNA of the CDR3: TGTGCCAGCAGCGTCGTTCTTATAGCGGGAGGGCGGGTCCACGAGCAGTACTTC. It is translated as CASSVVLIAGGRVHEQYF.

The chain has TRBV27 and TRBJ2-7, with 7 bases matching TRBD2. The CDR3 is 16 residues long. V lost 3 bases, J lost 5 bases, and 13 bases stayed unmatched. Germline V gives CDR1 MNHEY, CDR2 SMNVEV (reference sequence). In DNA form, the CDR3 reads TGTGCCAGCAGTTTGGAGGGAGGGTTCGACCTGCACGAGCAGTACTTC. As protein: CASSLEGGFDLHEQYF.

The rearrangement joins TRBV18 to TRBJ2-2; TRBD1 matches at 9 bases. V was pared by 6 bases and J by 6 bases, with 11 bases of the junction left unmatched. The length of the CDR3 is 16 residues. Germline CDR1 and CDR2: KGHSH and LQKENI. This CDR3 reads CASSSQGQGVAGELFF. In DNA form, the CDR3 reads TGTGCCAGCTCCTCCCAGGGACAGGGTGTCGCCGGGGAGCTGTTTTTT. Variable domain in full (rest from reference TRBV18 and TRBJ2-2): NAGVMQNPRHLVRRRGQEARLRCSPMKGHSHVYWYRQLPEEGLKFMVYLQKENIIDESGMPKERFSAEFPKEGPSILRIQQVVRGDSAAYFCASSSQGQGVAGELFFGEGSRLTVL.

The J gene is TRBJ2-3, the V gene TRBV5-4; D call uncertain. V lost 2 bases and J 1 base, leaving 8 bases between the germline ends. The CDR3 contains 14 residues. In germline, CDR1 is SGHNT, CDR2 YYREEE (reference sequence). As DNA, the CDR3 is TGTGCCAGCAGCTTAGACTGGGGCACAGATACGCAGTATTTT. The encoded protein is CASSLDWGTDTQYF.

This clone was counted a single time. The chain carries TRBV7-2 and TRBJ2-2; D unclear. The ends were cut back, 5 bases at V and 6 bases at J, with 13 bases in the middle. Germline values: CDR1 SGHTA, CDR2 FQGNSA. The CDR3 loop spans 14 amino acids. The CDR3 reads CASSRKRLPGELFF. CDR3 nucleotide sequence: TGTGCCAGCAGCAGAAAGCGACTCCCCGGGGAGCTGTTTTTT.

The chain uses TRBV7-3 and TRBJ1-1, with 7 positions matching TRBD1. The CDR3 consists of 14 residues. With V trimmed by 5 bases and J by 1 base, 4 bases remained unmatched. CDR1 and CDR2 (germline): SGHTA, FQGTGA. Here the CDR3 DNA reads TGTGCCAGCAGCATCGGACAGGCGAACACTGAAGCTTTCTTT. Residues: CASSIGQANTEAFF.

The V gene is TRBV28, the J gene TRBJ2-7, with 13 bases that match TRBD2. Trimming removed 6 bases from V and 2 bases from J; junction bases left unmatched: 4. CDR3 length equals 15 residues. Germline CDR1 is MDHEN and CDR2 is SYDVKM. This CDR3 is CASSVTSGRAYEQYF. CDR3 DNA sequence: TGTGCCAGCAGCGTCACTAGCGGGAGGGCCTACGAGCAGTACTTC.

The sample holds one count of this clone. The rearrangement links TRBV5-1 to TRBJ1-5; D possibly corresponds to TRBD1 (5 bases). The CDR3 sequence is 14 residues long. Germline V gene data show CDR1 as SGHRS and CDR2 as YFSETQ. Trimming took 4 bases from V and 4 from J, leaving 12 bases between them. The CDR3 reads CASSPGPINQPQHF. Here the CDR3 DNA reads TGCGCCAGCAGCCCGGGGCCGATTAATCAGCCCCAGCATTTT.

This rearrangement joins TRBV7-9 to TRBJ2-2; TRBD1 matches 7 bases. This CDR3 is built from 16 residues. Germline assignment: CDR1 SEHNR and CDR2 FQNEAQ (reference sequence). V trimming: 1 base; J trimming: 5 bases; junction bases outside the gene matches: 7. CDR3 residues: CASSLGGQLNTGELFF. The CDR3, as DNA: TGTGCCAGCAGCTTAGGGGGACAGCTAAATACCGGGGAGCTGTTTTTT.

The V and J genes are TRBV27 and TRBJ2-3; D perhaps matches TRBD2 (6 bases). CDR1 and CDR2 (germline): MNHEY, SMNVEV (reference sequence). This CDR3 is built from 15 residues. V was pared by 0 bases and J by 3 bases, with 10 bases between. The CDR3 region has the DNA TGTGCCAGCAGTTTATCCGGGAGAAAAACAGATACGCAGTATTTT. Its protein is CASSLSGRKTDTQYF.

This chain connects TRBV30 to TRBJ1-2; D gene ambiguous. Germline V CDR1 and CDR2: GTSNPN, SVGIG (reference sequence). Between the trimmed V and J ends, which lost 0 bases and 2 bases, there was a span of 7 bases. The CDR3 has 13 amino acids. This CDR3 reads CAWSVSRNYGYTF. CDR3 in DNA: TGTGCCTGGAGTGTCTCTCGGAACTATGGCTACACCTTC.

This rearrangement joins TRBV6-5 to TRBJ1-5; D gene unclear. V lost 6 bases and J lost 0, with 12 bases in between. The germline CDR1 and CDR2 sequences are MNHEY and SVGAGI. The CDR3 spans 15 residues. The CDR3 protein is CASRIQHYSNQPQHF. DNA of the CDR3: TGTGCCAGCAGGATCCAGCATTATAGCAATCAGCCCCAGCATTTT.

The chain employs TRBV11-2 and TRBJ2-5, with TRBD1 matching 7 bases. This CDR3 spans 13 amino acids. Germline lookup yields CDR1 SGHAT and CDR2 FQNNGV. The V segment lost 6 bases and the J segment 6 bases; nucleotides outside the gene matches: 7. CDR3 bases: TGTGCCAGCAGTCGCGGACAGGCAAAGACCCAGTACTTC. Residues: CASSRGQAKTQYF.

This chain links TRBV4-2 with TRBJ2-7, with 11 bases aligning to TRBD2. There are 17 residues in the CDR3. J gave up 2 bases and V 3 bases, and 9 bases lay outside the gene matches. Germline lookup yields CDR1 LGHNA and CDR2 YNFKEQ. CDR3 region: CASSQAVLAGVTYEQYF. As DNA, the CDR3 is TGTGCCAGCAGCCAGGCCGTACTAGCGGGAGTAACCTACGAGCAGTACTTC.

As DNA, the CDR3 is TGCGCCAGCAGCCTGGAAGACCAGGGTCTCTATGGCTACACCTTC. Amino acid sequence: CASSLEDQGLYGYTF. The V gene is TRBV5-1, the J gene TRBJ1-2; tentatively, D is TRBD1 (5 bases). V dropped 4 bases and J dropped 4 bases, with 17 bases sitting between them. The germline gives CDR1 SGHRS, CDR2 YFSETQ. The CDR3 has 15 amino acids.

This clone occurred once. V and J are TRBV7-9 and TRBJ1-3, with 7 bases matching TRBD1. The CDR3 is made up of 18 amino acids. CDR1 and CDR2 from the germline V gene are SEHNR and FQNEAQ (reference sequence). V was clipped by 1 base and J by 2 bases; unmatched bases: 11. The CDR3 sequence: CASSLVGGKGTAGNTIYF. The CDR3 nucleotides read TGTGCCAGCAGCTTAGTTGGCGGCAAGGGGACAGCTGGAAACACCATATATTTT. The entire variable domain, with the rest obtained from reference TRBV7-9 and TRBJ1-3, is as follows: DTGVSQNPRHKITKRGQNVTFRCDPISEHNRLYWYRQTLGQGPEFLTYFQNEAQLEKSRLLSDRFSAERPKGSFSTLEIQRTEQGDSAMYLCASSLVGGKGTAGNTIYFGEGSWLTVV.

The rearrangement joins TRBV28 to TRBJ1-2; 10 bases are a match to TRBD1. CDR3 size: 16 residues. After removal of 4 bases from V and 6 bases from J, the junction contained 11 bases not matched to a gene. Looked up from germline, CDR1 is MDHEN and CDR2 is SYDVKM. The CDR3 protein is CASSSQDRGRKDGYTF. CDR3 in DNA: TGTGCCAGCAGTTCCCAAGACAGGGGGCGAAAGGATGGCTACACCTTC.

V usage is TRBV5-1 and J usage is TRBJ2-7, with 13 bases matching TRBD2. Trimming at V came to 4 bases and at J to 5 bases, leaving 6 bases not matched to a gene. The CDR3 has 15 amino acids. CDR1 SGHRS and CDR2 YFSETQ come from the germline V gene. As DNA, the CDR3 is TGCGCCAGCAGCGGGTCGGGACTAGCGGGAAACGAGCAGTACTTC. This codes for CASSGSGLAGNEQYF.

The CDR3 DNA is TGTGCCAGCAGTTTAACTGAAAAACTGTTTTTT. This sequence encodes CASSLTEKLFF. The gene calls are TRBV28 and TRBJ1-4; D unclear. V shed 2 bases and J shed 7 bases, with 2 bases lying between them. This CDR3 region has 11 residues. Germline lookup yields CDR1 MDHEN and CDR2 SYDVKM.